These 30 T cell receptor beta chains were all obtained from the same sample, sequenced in a study of control samples from healthy donors and cancer patients. Assay used: immunoSEQ multiplex PCR; TCRdb lists only in-frame clones, some missing. This sample has about 200,000 clones, with 91% found just once. The source material was blood. The origin of the receptors is a young man in good health.

Notes on this clone: The junction shows a germline mismatch at one end, possibly a read error. As DNA, the CDR3 is TGTGCCAGCAGCCCAAAGGCAATTCTTCACTTC. This translates into CASSPKAILHF. This chain links TRBV7-9 with TRBJ2-4, with no clear D. Germline lookup yields CDR1 SEHNR and CDR2 FQNEAQ (reference sequence). There are 11 residues in the CDR3. The full variable domain, in which reference TRBV7-9 and TRBJ2-4 provide the parts outside the CDR3, is DTGVSQNPRHKITKRGQNVTFRCDPISEHNRLYWYRQTLGQGPEFLTYFQNEAQLEKSRLLSDRFSAERPKGSFSTLEIQRTEQGDSAMYLCASSPKAILHFGAGTRLSVL.

This chain connects TRBV18 to TRBJ1-4, with a tentative D call TRBD1 (6 bases). The CDR3 totals 15 residues. Trimming left V 3 bases short and J 5 bases short, with 13 bases between. Per the germline V gene, CDR1 is KGHSH and CDR2 is LQKENI. The CDR3 spells CASSPLGQPNEKLFF. The DNA of the CDR3 is TGTGCCAGCTCACCTTTAGGACAGCCGAATGAAAAACTGTTTTTT.

The chain employs TRBV4-1 and TRBJ1-4; D is possibly TRBD1 (5 bases). The germline gives CDR1 MGHRA, CDR2 YSYEKL. Trimming took 2 bases from V and 5 from J, leaving 15 bases between them. This CDR3 has 16 amino acids. The CDR3 sequence: CASSQKGRRVNEKLFF. CDR3 nucleotides: TGCGCCAGCAGCCAAAAAGGCCGCAGGGTAAATGAAAAACTGTTTTTT.

To note about this clone: Germline is not matched at one junction end, which may reflect a read error. V gene TRBV7-9 combines with J gene TRBJ1-3, with D possibly TRBD1 on 5 matching bases. CDR3 length: 15 amino acids. Germline V lookup: CDR1 SEHNR, CDR2 FQNEAQ (reference sequence). This CDR3 reads CASSFFNAGPGTVYF. The DNA for the CDR3 is TGTGCCAGCAGCTTTTTCAATGCAGGGCCAGGCACCGTATATTTT. The whole variable domain, filled in from reference TRBV7-9 and TRBJ1-3, reads DTGVSQNPRHKITKRGQNVTFRCDPISEHNRLYWYRQTLGQGPEFLTYFQNEAQLEKSRLLSDRFSAERPKGSFSTLEIQRTEQGDSAMYLCASSFFNAGPGTVYFGEGSWLTVV.

This chain links TRBV9 with TRBJ2-3; 8 bases fit TRBD2. The V gene end was trimmed by 3 bases and the J gene end by 1 base; junction bases not matched to a gene: 4. Per germline, CDR1 SGDLS and CDR2 YYNGEE. CDR3 length: 15 residues. CDR3 nucleotide sequence: TGTGCCAGCAGCGAAAGAGCGGGGGGCACAGATACGCAGTATTTT. It codes for CASSERAGGTDTQYF.

The chain combines TRBV24-1 with TRBJ2-3; a weak D match, TRBD2 (5 bases). V was shortened by 10 bases and J by 1 base, with 14 bases between the two germline ends. This CDR3 has 14 residues. Germline lookup yields CDR1 KGHDR and CDR2 SFDVKD. DNA of the CDR3: TGTGCCACGGGCGGGCTTGAGGGCACAGATACGCAGTATTTT. Translation gives CATGGLEGTDTQYF.

The gene calls are TRBV27 and TRBJ2-7; D is possibly TRBD2 (6 bases). Trimming stripped 5 bases from V and 5 bases from J, with 19 bases between. Germline CDR1 and CDR2: MNHEY and SMNVEV (reference sequence). This CDR3 has 15 amino acids. The CDR3 nucleotides read TGTGCCAGCAGTCTTCAGGCGGGGAGGTTCCACGAGCAGTACTTC. Its translation is CASSLQAGRFHEQYF.

The J gene is TRBJ2-2, the V gene TRBV10-3; D is uncertain. Trimming removed 0 bases at V and 6 bases at J, with 11 bases between. This CDR3 contains 15 residues. The germline V gene encodes CDR1 ENHRY and CDR2 SYGVKD. The CDR3: CAISESVSRSGELFF. In nucleotides, the CDR3 is TGTGCCATCAGTGAGTCGGTATCGAGATCCGGGGAGCTGTTTTTT.

This clone was observed a single time. The chain combines TRBV5-1 with TRBJ1-4; 9 positions match TRBD1. V dropped 4 bases and J dropped 2; count of bases not matched to a gene: 6. Germline V CDR1 and CDR2: SGHRS, YFSETQ. CDR3 length: 16 residues. The CDR3 loop reads CASSPGQGSTNEKLFF. CDR3 bases: TGCGCCAGCAGCCCGGGACAGGGTTCGACTAATGAAAAACTGTTTTTT.

This chain connects TRBV25-1 to TRBJ1-2, with D possibly being TRBD1 (6 bases). There are 13 residues in the CDR3. Germline CDR1 is MGHDK and CDR2 is SYGVNS. V dropped 2 bases and J dropped 3 bases, with 7 bases sitting between them. The CDR3 DNA reads TGTGCCAGCAGTGAAACAGGGTACTATGGCTACACCTTC. Its protein product is CASSETGYYGYTF.

The genes are TRBV5-6 and TRBJ2-7; 12 bases fit TRBD2. The V and J ends lost 4 bases and 3 bases, in that order; junction bases with no gene match: 8. The CDR3 contains 16 residues. Germline V gene data show CDR1 as SGHDT and CDR2 as YYEEEE. The CDR3 DNA follows: TGTGCCAGCAGCCTTTGGACTAGCGGGGCCCACTACGAGCAGTACTTC. Translating it yields CASSLWTSGAHYEQYF.

This chain connects TRBV12-3 or TRBV12-4 to TRBJ2-1, with D unresolved. This CDR3 contains 13 residues. Trimming removed 3 bases at V and 6 bases at J, with 9 bases between. DNA for the CDR3: TGTGCCAGCAGTTTCGTCGAGGTCAATGAGCAGTTCTTC. It codes for CASSFVEVNEQFF.

The chain joins TRBV9 to TRBJ1-2, with unresolved D. CDR3 length: 15 amino acids. V gave up 5 bases and J gave up 5 bases, with 19 bases separating them. The germline V gene has CDR1 SGDLS and CDR2 YYNGEE. CDR3 coding DNA: TGTGCCAGCAGGGGTCGTATGTCGGGTGTTTATGGCTACACCTTC. As protein: CASRGRMSGVYGYTF.

The chain recombines TRBV9 with TRBJ2-7; 7 bases are a match to TRBD2. Germline CDR1 reads SGDLS; CDR2 reads YYNGEE. The length of the CDR3 is 13 residues. V trimming: 8 bases; J trimming: 7 bases; junction bases outside the gene matches: 12. The DNA for the CDR3 is TGTGCCAGTAATAGCGGGCTGGGTATTGAGCAGTACTTC. Translation: CASNSGLGIEQYF.

V usage is TRBV4-1 and J usage is TRBJ1-1; TRBD1 might be the D (6 bases). The length of the CDR3 is 13 residues. With 3 bases removed from V and 4 bases from J, the gap between germline ends came to 9 bases. Per the germline V gene, CDR1 is MGHRA and CDR2 is YSYEKL. The CDR3 reads CASSHTRGTEAFF. The DNA of the CDR3 is TGCGCCAGCAGCCACACCAGGGGCACTGAAGCTTTCTTT.

The chain employs TRBV9 and TRBJ2-7, with no clear D. V shed 7 bases and J shed 3 bases, with 14 bases lying between them. The CDR3 length is 13 residues. Germline loops: CDR1 SGDLS, CDR2 YYNGEE. DNA of the CDR3: TGTGCCAGCTGCCCGGGCGACGGCTACGAGCAGTACTTC. This translates into CASCPGDGYEQYF.

The rearrangement links TRBV13 to TRBJ2-1; D is possibly TRBD1 (6 bases). Germline V lookup: CDR1 PRHDT, CDR2 FYEKMQ (reference sequence). Trimming left V 0 bases short and J 9 bases short, with 12 bases between. The CDR3 runs 14 residues. The CDR3 region is CASSLGSTGSEQFF. The CDR3 bases are TGTGCCAGCAGCTTAGGGAGCACAGGGAGTGAGCAGTTCTTC. Variable domain in full (rest from reference TRBV13 and TRBJ2-1): AAGVIQSPRHLIKEKRETATLKCYPIPRHDTVYWYQQGPGQDPQFLISFYEKMQSDKGSIPDRFSAQQFSDYHSELNMSSLELGDSALYFCASSLGSTGSEQFFGPGTRLTVL.

The rearrangement links TRBV3-1 (or the pseudogene TRBV3-2) to TRBJ2-6; 7 positions agree with TRBD1. The V gene's germline CDR1 is LGHDT and CDR2 YNNKEL (reference sequence). The V segment lost 2 bases and the J segment 4 bases; nucleotides outside the gene matches: 11. The CDR3 consists of 18 residues. DNA of the CDR3: TGTGCCAGCAGCCAATATTCAGGGGGTCCTCAGGGGGCCAACGTCCTGACTTTC. This gives the protein CASSQYSGGPQGANVLTF.

CDR3 sequence (DNA): TGTGCCAGCAGCTTACCCCTAGGACAGGGAGGCACCGGGGAGCTGTTTTTT. This sequence encodes CASSLPLGQGGTGELFF. The chain couples TRBV7-2 to TRBJ2-2; 8 nucleotides line up with TRBD1. Unmatched junction bases numbered 9, after V lost 2 bases and J lost 4 bases. Germline values: CDR1 SGHTA, CDR2 FQGNSA. The CDR3 totals 17 residues.

This chain connects TRBV19 to TRBJ1-2; no clear D. The CDR3 has 12 amino acids. Germline V gene sequence: CDR1 LNHDA, CDR2 SQIVND (reference sequence). V lost 5 bases to trimming and J lost 5 bases, with 9 bases between them. The CDR3 here is CASSQDPYGYTF. The CDR3, as DNA: TGTGCCAGTAGTCAGGACCCTTATGGCTACACCTTC.

The chain links TRBV9 to TRBJ2-1; D is possibly TRBD2 (6 bases). Germline V gene lookup returns CDR1 SGDLS and CDR2 YYNGEE. This CDR3 is built from 12 residues. The V and J ends lost 7 bases and 5 bases respectively, with 10 bases between them. For the CDR3, the DNA is TGTGCCAGCGGCGGGGTAGACAATGAGCAGTTCTTC. Translation: CASGGVDNEQFF.

This sequence joins TRBV9 and TRBJ1-5; TRBD1 is a possible D gene (5 bases). V was shortened by 0 bases and J by 1 base, with 5 bases between the two germline ends. The CDR3 is 14 amino acids. CDR1 and CDR2 from the germline V gene are SGDLS and YYNGEE. In DNA form, the CDR3 reads TGTGCCAGCAGCGTAGGGGACAGCAATCAGCCCCAGCATTTT. The encoded protein is CASSVGDSNQPQHF.

V is TRBV4-1 and J is TRBJ1-3; D perhaps matches TRBD1 (5 bases). V was clipped by 4 bases and J by 2 bases, with 12 bases between them. The length of the CDR3 is 15 residues. Germline CDR1 and CDR2: MGHRA and YSYEKL. CDR3 sequence: CASSRQWGAGNTIYF. The CDR3 nucleotides read TGCGCCAGCAGCCGACAGTGGGGTGCTGGAAACACCATATATTTT.

The genes are TRBV2 and TRBJ1-1; tentative D call: TRBD1 (5 bases). Between the trimmed V and J ends, which lost 4 bases and 9 bases, there was a span of 12 bases. The CDR3 length is 12 residues. Per germline, CDR1 SNHLY and CDR2 FYNNEI. The CDR3, as DNA: TGTGCCAGCAGTGCCGGGGGAGTTAAAGCTTTCTTT. This sequence encodes CASSAGGVKAFF.

This clone came up once. The chain employs TRBV7-9 and TRBJ2-1; D gene ambiguous. The CDR3 has 12 amino acids. V lost 4 bases, J lost 9 bases, and 10 bases lay in between. Germline V gene sequence: CDR1 SEHNR, CDR2 FQNEAQ (reference sequence). CDR3 amino acids: CASSSDRFEQFF. DNA of the CDR3: TGTGCCAGCAGCTCCGATAGATTTGAGCAGTTCTTC.

This chain connects TRBV6-1 to TRBJ2-7, with a tentative D call TRBD1 (5 bases). The germline V and J ends were trimmed by 2 bases and 5 bases, with 19 bases remaining between them. Germline V CDR1 and CDR2: MNHNS, SASEGT. The CDR3 sequence is 16 residues long. CDR3 coding DNA: TGTGCCAGCAGTGAAAGGGGCCCGGAATTGCTTGACGAGCAGTACTTC. Its protein product is CASSERGPELLDEQYF.

V gene TRBV5-6 combines with J gene TRBJ1-3; D uncertain. CDR3 length: 14 residues. Deletions cut 2 bases from V and 5 bases from J, with 11 bases between. Germline V CDR1 and CDR2: SGHDT, YYEEEE. CDR3 region: CASSLGLLRNTIYF. In nucleotides, the CDR3 is TGTGCCAGCAGCTTAGGACTCCTCCGAAACACCATATATTTT.

This chain uses TRBV6-5 with TRBJ2-2; D is ambiguous. The length of the CDR3 is 13 residues. Looked up from germline, CDR1 is MNHEY and CDR2 is SVGAGI. CDR3 in amino acids: CASQRIVTGELFF. In DNA, the CDR3 is TGTGCTTCCCAACGGATAGTCACCGGGGAGCTGTTTTTT.

The chain carries TRBV15 and TRBJ2-1, with 12 bases lining up with TRBD2. This CDR3 comprises 15 residues. V was clipped by 0 bases and J by 11 bases; unmatched bases: 5. Germline values: CDR1 LNHNV, CDR2 YYDKDF (reference sequence). In DNA form, the CDR3 reads TGTGCCACCAGCAGAGATCTAGCGGGGGGGCAGAAGCAGTTCTTC. Amino acid sequence: CATSRDLAGGQKQFF. Looking up the rest from reference TRBV15 and TRBJ2-1 gives the full variable domain: DAMVIQNPRYQVTQFGKPVTLSCSQTLNHNVMYWYQQKSSQAPKLLFHYYDKDFNNEADTPDNFQSRRPNTSFCFLDIRSPGLGDTAMYLCATSRDLAGGQKQFFGPGTRLTVL.

The chain recombines TRBV4-1 with TRBJ2-1, with D possibly being TRBD1 (6 bases). V lost 3 bases to trimming and J lost 6 bases, with 18 bases between them. Germline loops: CDR1 MGHRA, CDR2 YSYEKL. The CDR3 spans 16 residues. CDR3 loop: CASSHPGVVRGNEQFF. Here the CDR3 DNA reads TGCGCCAGCAGCCACCCCGGGGTGGTCAGGGGCAATGAGCAGTTCTTC.